This T cell receptor (beta chain) comes out of a study of shared clonotypes between healthy human individuals. Study-level information: For every donor, three CD4 naive, three CD4 memory, two CD8 naive and one CD8 memory plates were used.

This CDR3 comprises 14 residues. The germline CDR1 and CDR2 sequences are MNHEY and SVGAGI. Sequencing used immunoSEQ multiplex PCR; TCRdb keeps in-frame clones, though not all of them. The sample has millions of clones; just over 90% are singletons. The rearrangement joins TRBV6-5 to TRBJ2-5, with D maybe TRBD1 (5 bases). The J call may not be correct, given that the DNA end is closer to TRBJ2-7. The source of this sequence is a man younger than 30 in good health. Some clones in this sample may be carry-over from other donors' samples. The sequencing input was naive CD4+ T cells from PBMCs. Subset of the sample: CD45RA+ positively selected. The CDR3 region has the DNA TGTGCCAGCAGTTACTTGCCAGGGAACTACGAGCAGTACTTC. Translation: CASSYLPGNYEQYF.